The 24 T cell receptor beta chains below were found in one sample sequenced in a study. Profiling relied on immunoSEQ multiplex PCR, and the TCRdb table lists in-frame clones only, not all of them. The sample shows tens of thousands of clones, about 94% of them seen only once. The source material was PBMCs. These TCRs come from a man aged 35-49 years with rheumatoid arthritis.

This clone was found a few times. The chain uses TRBV4-3 and TRBJ1-5, with 7 bases matching TRBD1. This CDR3 is 17 amino acids long. The V and J ends lost 1 base and 4 bases, in that order; junction bases with no gene match: 10. Germline CDR1 and CDR2: LGHNA and YSLEER. CDR3 amino acids: CASSQGASGTDNQPQHF. The CDR3 DNA is TGCGCCAGCAGCCAAGGGGCGTCCGGGACAGATAATCAGCCCCAGCATTTT.

The chain couples TRBV19 to TRBJ1-1, with a weak D call TRBD1 (6 bases). The V gene's germline CDR1 is LNHDA and CDR2 SQIVND (reference sequence). The CDR3 runs 15 residues. Trimming cost V 2 bases and J 6 bases, with 16 bases left between them. CDR3 coding DNA: TGTGCCAGTAGTATATCCGCGACAGGCCGGGCTGAAGCTTTCTTT. It yields the protein CASSISATGRAEAFF.

This clone was detected a few times. V gene TRBV7-9 combines with J gene TRBJ2-7; TRBD1 matches at 8 bases. Germline loops: CDR1 SEHNR, CDR2 FQNEAQ (reference sequence). The J segment lost 5 bases and the V segment lost 5 bases, leaving 14 bases of the junction unmatched. The CDR3 is 16 amino acids. The CDR3 nucleotides read TGTGCCAGCAGCGAAGATGTGGGACAGGCTCTCGACGAGCAGTACTTC. Translating it yields CASSEDVGQALDEQYF. Supplemented by reference TRBV7-9 and TRBJ2-7, the full variable domain reads DTGVSQNPRHKITKRGQNVTFRCDPISEHNRLYWYRQTLGQGPEFLTYFQNEAQLEKSRLLSDRFSAERPKGSFSTLEIQRTEQGDSAMYLCASSEDVGQALDEQYFGPGTRLTVT.

V and J are TRBV27 and TRBJ1-5; TRBD1 matches 10 bases. Trimming took 4 bases from V and 4 from J; bases not matched to a gene: 7. Germline CDR1 MNHEY, CDR2 SMNVEV (reference sequence). The CDR3 runs 16 residues. The CDR3 DNA sequence: TGTGCCAGCAGTTCTGGAGACAGGGGGCAAAATCAGCCCCAGCATTTT. This translates into CASSSGDRGQNQPQHF.

This clone came up once. The rearrangement links TRBV11-2 to TRBJ2-7, with D hard to call. The V and J ends lost 1 base and 5 bases respectively, with 15 bases between them. In germline, CDR1 is SGHAT, CDR2 FQNNGV. The CDR3 has 15 residues. CDR3 residues: CASSLVFTGLDEQYF. The CDR3 DNA reads as TGTGCCAGCAGCTTAGTCTTTACCGGTTTGGACGAGCAGTACTTC. Variable domain in full (rest from reference TRBV11-2 and TRBJ2-7): EAGVAQSPRYKIIEKRQSVAFWCNPISGHATLYWYQQILGQGPKLLIQFQNNGVVDDSQLPKDRFSAERLKGVDSTLKIQPAKLEDSAVYLCASSLVFTGLDEQYFGPGTRLTVT.

The chain combines TRBV5-8 with TRBJ1-2; possible D gene TRBD1, 6 bases. Germline CDR1 reads SGHTS; CDR2 reads YDEGEE. The V and J ends lost 3 bases and 7 bases respectively, with 16 bases between them. CDR3 size: 14 residues. Here the CDR3 DNA reads TGTGCCAGCAGCTCACGACAGGTTTGGCGTGGCTACACCTTC. Amino acid sequence: CASSSRQVWRGYTF.

DNA of the CDR3: TGTGCCAGCAGTGGACGGGAGTCGGTCACCGGGGAGCTGTTTTTT. It translates to CASSGRESVTGELFF. This rearrangement joins TRBV28 to TRBJ2-2, with a tentative D call TRBD2 (6 bases). Germline-derived CDR1 and CDR2 are MDHEN and SYDVKM. Trimming removed 5 bases from V and 4 bases from J, with 14 bases in between. The length of the CDR3 is 15 residues.

V gene TRBV4-1 combines with J gene TRBJ2-6, with TRBD1 matching 8 bases. Trimming cost V 4 bases and J 5 bases; bases outside gene matches: 4. Germline V gene sequence: CDR1 MGHRA, CDR2 YSYEKL. The CDR3 loop spans 15 amino acids. The CDR3, as DNA: TGCGCCAGCAGCCTAGGACAGGGATGGGCCAACGTCCTGACTTTC. Its protein is CASSLGQGWANVLTF.

This chain connects TRBV5-1 to TRBJ2-3, with D perhaps being TRBD1 or TRBD2 (5 bases each). Trimming left V 2 bases short and J 0 bases short, with 7 bases between. CDR1 SGHRS and CDR2 YFSETQ come from the germline V gene. The CDR3 contains 14 residues. The CDR3 loop reads CASSFGASTDTQYF. The CDR3 DNA follows: TGCGCCAGCAGCTTCGGGGCTAGCACAGATACGCAGTATTTT.

The V and J genes are TRBV3-1 (or the pseudogene TRBV3-2) and TRBJ2-7, with 7 bases that match TRBD1. V dropped 2 bases and J dropped 0; count of bases not matched to a gene: 1. CDR1 and CDR2 (germline): LGHDT, YNNKEL (reference sequence). This CDR3 spans 14 amino acids. This chain's CDR3 is CASSQRDSSYEQYF. For the CDR3, the DNA is TGTGCCAGCAGCCAACGGGACAGCTCCTACGAGCAGTACTTC.

The chain employs TRBV6-1 and TRBJ2-7, with D possibly TRBD1 on 5 matching bases. Germline CDR1 reads MNHNS; CDR2 reads SASEGT. V dropped 2 bases and J dropped 6 bases, with 11 bases sitting between them. The CDR3 contains 13 residues. DNA of the CDR3: TGTGCCAGCAGTGAACGGCAGGGCGGCGAGCAGTACTTC. Translation: CASSERQGGEQYF.

This chain links TRBV7-8 with TRBJ1-4; D not certain. The length of the CDR3 is 13 residues. With 1 base removed from V and 6 bases from J, the gap between germline ends came to 6 bases. Per germline, CDR1 SGHVS and CDR2 FQNEAQ. The CDR3 DNA reads as TGTGCCAGCAGCTTAGAAATGCATGAAAAACTGTTTTTT. Translating it yields CASSLEMHEKLFF. Supplemented by reference TRBV7-8 and TRBJ1-4, the full variable domain reads GAGVSQSPRYKVAKRGQDVALRCDPISGHVSLFWYQQALGQGPEFLTYFQNEAQLDKSGLPSDRFFAERPEGSVSTLKIQRTQQEDSAVYLCASSLEMHEKLFFGSGTQLSVL.

The rearrangement joins TRBV7-2 to TRBJ1-5; D not certain. The germline CDR1 and CDR2 sequences are SGHTA and FQGNSA. The CDR3 is 15 amino acids. Trimming stripped 4 bases from V and 3 bases from J, with 13 bases between. CDR3 coding DNA: TGTGCCAGCAGCTGGCGCGGGCTCTTCAATCAGCCCCAGCATTTT. As protein: CASSWRGLFNQPQHF. Drawing the rest from reference TRBV7-2 and TRBJ1-5, the complete variable domain is GAGVSQSPSNKVTEKGKDVELRCDPISGHTALYWYRQSLGQGLEFLIYFQGNSAPDKSGLPSDRFSAERTGGSVSTLTIQRTQQEDSAVYLCASSWRGLFNQPQHFGDGTRLSIL.

This clone showed up just once. The chain is built from TRBV6-5 and TRBJ2-1, with D perhaps TRBD2 (6 bases). The CDR3 extends over 11 amino acids. Germline assignment: CDR1 MNHEY and CDR2 SVGAGI. Trimming took off 4 bases at V and 10 bases at J, with 8 bases between the two ends. CDR3 coding DNA: TGTGCCAGCAGTTCAGGAGGGGAGCAGTTCTTC. Protein product: CASSSGGEQFF.

The chain uses TRBV6-6 and TRBJ1-5; unclear D gene. This CDR3 region has 14 residues. V was pared by 4 bases and J by 5 bases, with 12 bases between. The germline gives CDR1 MNHNY, CDR2 SVGAGI (reference sequence). The chain's CDR3 is CASSWRKTDQPQHF. The CDR3 region has the DNA TGTGCCAGCAGTTGGAGGAAAACGGATCAGCCCCAGCATTTT.

V and J are TRBV30 and TRBJ1-6, with D possibly matching TRBD1 (5 bases). The CDR3 contains 15 residues. Trimming cost V 0 bases and J 9 bases, with 15 bases left between them. Germline CDR1 is GTSNPN and CDR2 is SVGIG (reference sequence). The CDR3 DNA is TGTGCCTGGAGTGTAAAGGGGTTGTCGAGTTCACCCCTCCACTTT. This encodes CAWSVKGLSSSPLHF.

The gene calls are TRBV2 and TRBJ2-7; 7 nucleotides align to TRBD1. The CDR3 is 15 amino acids. Looked up from germline, CDR1 is SNHLY and CDR2 is FYNNEI. J was trimmed by 4 bases and V by 10 bases; bases with no gene match: 16. As DNA, the CDR3 is TGTGCCAACACTGGAACAGGGGACGGGGCTTACGAGCAGTACTTC. This sequence encodes CANTGTGDGAYEQYF.

The chain combines TRBV7-8 with TRBJ2-7; TRBD1 matches 8 bases. Germline assignment: CDR1 SGHVS and CDR2 FQNEAQ. V trimming: 5 bases; J trimming: 7 bases; junction bases outside the gene matches: 10. The CDR3 contains 14 residues. The CDR3 DNA sequence: TGTGCCAGCAGCGCGGACAGGGTAAAAGGGGAGCAGTACTTC. It yields the protein CASSADRVKGEQYF.

The CDR3 DNA sequence: TGTGCCAGCAGCTTGACAGGGCCTAAGAATTCACCCCTCCACTTT. This sequence encodes CASSLTGPKNSPLHF. This chain uses TRBV7-9 with TRBJ1-6; 7 nucleotides align to TRBD1. The germline V gene has CDR1 SEHNR and CDR2 FQNEAQ (reference sequence). The V gene end was trimmed by 3 bases and the J gene end by 7 bases; junction bases not matched to a gene: 6. There are 15 residues in the CDR3.

The CDR3 sequence is CASSPGGEAFF. The CDR3 coding sequence is TGTGCCAGCAGCCCAGGGGGGGAAGCTTTCTTT. The genes are TRBV28 and TRBJ1-1, with TRBD1 matching 7 bases. Losses at the gene ends were 6 bases for V and 8 bases for J; bases not matched to a gene: 3. The CDR3 totals 11 residues. Germline-derived CDR1 and CDR2 are MDHEN and SYDVKM. The full variable domain, rest sourced from reference TRBV28 and TRBJ1-1, is DVKVTQSSRYLVKRTGEKVFLECVQDMDHENMFWYRQDPGLGLRLIYFSYDVKMKEKGDIPEGYSVSREKKERFSLILESASTNQTSMYLCASSPGGEAFFGQGTRLTVV.

This sequence joins TRBV5-6 and TRBJ2-1, with no clear D. The germline V gene encodes CDR1 SGHDT and CDR2 YYEEEE. V lost 3 bases, J lost 0 bases, and 13 bases lay in between. The CDR3 is 16 residues long. CDR3 protein: CASSSHWRSSYNEQFF. CDR3 bases: TGTGCCAGCAGCTCCCATTGGCGGAGCTCCTACAATGAGCAGTTCTTC.

The chain is built from TRBV5-1 and TRBJ2-3, with 7 bases fitting TRBD1. The CDR3 length is 15 residues. V shed 5 bases and J 2 bases; nucleotides not matched to a gene: 8. The germline V gene has CDR1 SGHRS and CDR2 YFSETQ. The chain's CDR3 is CASRTGQGDTDTQYF. DNA for the CDR3: TGCGCCAGCAGAACAGGCCAGGGGGACACAGATACGCAGTATTTT.

The J gene is TRBJ1-5, the V gene TRBV19; tentative D call: TRBD1 (6 bases). The V gene's germline CDR1 is LNHDA and CDR2 SQIVND (reference sequence). Trimming took off 7 bases at V and 0 bases at J, with 13 bases between the two ends. The CDR3 has 15 amino acids. The CDR3 bases are TGTGCCAGTAAGGGGCGGACAGCTAGCAATCAGCCCCAGCATTTT. This encodes CASKGRTASNQPQHF.

The V gene is TRBV5-6, the J gene TRBJ1-5, with 11 nucleotides matching TRBD1. The CDR3 has 14 residues. V shed 4 bases and J 6 bases; nucleotides not matched to a gene: 3. Germline V gives CDR1 SGHDT, CDR2 YYEEEE. CDR3 amino acids: CASSRDRGSQPQHF. The CDR3 region has the DNA TGTGCCAGCAGCAGGGACAGGGGGTCTCAGCCCCAGCATTTT.